Listed below are T cell receptor beta chains from one sample, sequenced in a study of cytomegalovirus exposure and HLA in healthy donors. Produced via immunoSEQ multiplex PCR; TCRdb's table is partial and in-frame only. Counted here are about 71,000 clones, less than 95% occurring once; the ten biggest clones make up roughly 0.94%. The sample comprised PBMCs. The receptors derive from a woman younger than 35 in good health and CMV-seronegative. Each CDR3 is given with its conserved first and last residue. A D gene is named only where the DNA matches it firmly. Expanded clones are given a class, and other clones once, few, many or no size at all.

length,D,V,size,J,DNA,CDR3
11,NA,TRBV10-2,NA,TRBJ1-2,TGCGCCAGCAGTGCTCACTATGGCTACACCTTC,CASSAHYGYTF
16,NA,TRBV2,NA,TRBJ2-3,TGTGCCAGCAGTGCCCGAGGTAGCGCGAACACAGATACGCAGTATTTT,CASSARGSANTDTQYF
15,TRBD2,TRBV29-1,NA,TRBJ2-3,TGCAGCGTTGCCGAGACTAGCGGGAGCACAGATACGCAGTATTTT,CSVAETSGSTDTQYF
15,TRBD1,TRBV30,NA,TRBJ1-4,TGTGCCTGGACCCCTCCGACAGGGAAGGTTGAAAAACTGTTTTTT,CAWTPPTGKVEKLFF
15,TRBD1,TRBV6-5,NA,TRBJ2-7,TGTGCCAGCAGTTACTCGGACAGGGGGGTCTACGAGCAGTACTTC,CASSYSDRGVYEQYF
11,NA,TRBV20-1,NA,TRBJ2-1,TGCAGTGCTAGAGACTTTTTTGAGCAGTTCTTC,CSARDFFEQFF
14,NA,TRBV29-1,NA,TRBJ2-5,TGCAGCTTAACCTCCGGGACTTACCAAGAGACCCAGTACTTC,CSLTSGTYQETQYF
15,TRBD2,TRBV27,NA,TRBJ2-7,TGTGCCAGCAGTTCCAAGCGGGAGGGTTCGTCGGAGCAGTACTTC,CASSSKREGSSEQYF
14,NA,TRBV29-1,NA,TRBJ2-7,TGCAGCGCCCGAGGTGGGGGCCTTGGTTACGAGCAGTACTTC,CSARGGGLGYEQYF
14,TRBD2,TRBV7-8,NA,TRBJ2-7,TGTGCCAGCAGCCCCGGGGGGTACTCCTACGAGCAGTACTTC,CASSPGGYSYEQYF
15,TRBD1,TRBV15,NA,TRBJ1-5,TGTGCCACCAGCAGAGATAAGGGACAGTCTCAGCCCCAGCATTTT,CATSRDKGQSQPQHF
15,NA,TRBV27,NA,TRBJ2-5,TGTGCCAGCAGCTCCTTAAGGCAGGTTGGGGAGACCCAGTACTTC,CASSSLRQVGETQYF
16,TRBD2,TRBV7-2,NA,TRBJ2-5,TGTGCCAGCAGCTCAAGACTAGCGGGGTTGGTGGAGACCCAGTACTTC,CASSSRLAGLVETQYF
15,NA,TRBV19,once,TRBJ1-6,TGTGCCAGTAGTACAGGGACAACTTATAATTCACCCCTCCACTTT,CASSTGTTYNSPLHF
16,TRBD2,TRBV19,NA,TRBJ2-1,TGTGCCAGTAGTATCGCGACTAGCGGGGGGTACAATGAGCAGTTCTTC,CASSIATSGGYNEQFF
15,TRBD1,TRBV27,NA,TRBJ2-5,TGTGCCAGCAGTCTCTCTCGACAGGGCCAAGAGACCCAGTACTTC,CASSLSRQGQETQYF
14,NA,TRBV6-5,NA,TRBJ1-1,TGTGCCAGCAGAAGGGGTTACCAGAACACTGAAGCTTTCTTT,CASRRGYQNTEAFF
14,TRBD1,TRBV10-3,NA,TRBJ2-5,TGTGCCATCAGTGAGTCTGGACAGGGTGAGACCCAGTACTTC,CAISESGQGETQYF